This TCR beta chain was identified during a study of blood T cells in healthy people across ages. Next came a second PCR, run for roughly 7 to 12 cycles, which used a sample-barcoded 5' primer along with a J-beta primer mix. Using its own MiXCR run on the 5' RACE reads, TCRdb lists one record per CDR3 protein. The data show 650,000 to 900,000 distinct CDR3 sequences, 62% seen once. Trimming stripped 3 bases from V and 1 base from J, with 9 bases between. This CDR3 has 14 residues. Looked up from germline, CDR1 is LGHDT and CDR2 is YNNKEL (reference sequence). The chain couples TRBV3-1 to TRBJ1-2, with D uncertain. The sample was blood. The TCR originated in a young man in good health. The DNA of the CDR3 is TGTGCCAGCAGCCACACATCGTTTAACTATGGCTACACCTTC. Encoded protein: CASSHTSFNYGYTF. Full variable domain (rest looked up from reference TRBV3-1 and TRBJ1-2): DTAVSQTPKYLVTQMGNDKSIKCEQNLGHDTMYWYKQDSKKFLKIMFSYNNKELIINETVPNRFSPKSPDKAHLNLHINSLELGDSAVYFCASSHTSFNYGYTFGSGTRLTVV.